The clone carrying this T cell receptor beta chain was observed a few times. These data originate in a study of T cell repertoires in cytomegalovirus infection. Each CDR3 protein gets one entry after TCRdb re-called the reads with MiXCR. The sample lists roughly 190,000 distinct CDR3 sequences; 8% to 10% were seen once. V was clipped by 1 base and J by 2 bases, with 9 bases between them. The germline gives CDR1 MGHRA, CDR2 YSYEKL. The CDR3 extends over 14 amino acids. The clonotype was recovered from a human donor in good health (CMV status not recorded). Some clones in this sample may be carry-over from other donors' samples. Sequencing was done on a sample of PBMCs. V and J are TRBV4-1 and TRBJ2-7, with D uncertain. Written as DNA, the CDR3 is TGCGCCAGCAGCCAAGCCCAGGAAGCCTACGAGCAGTACTTC. Its translation is CASSQAQEAYEQYF.